This T cell receptor (beta chain) stems from a study of blood T cell repertoires in COVID-19. Authors' analysis steps: Using reference gene primer amplification, nucleated cell counts were estimated. Using immunoSEQ multiplex PCR, the repertoire was profiled, and TCRdb retains in-frame clones only, with some absent. The V and J calls and the clone size are those of that table, but D and trimming were determined from the DNA. The sample comprises around 280,000 clones, 87% of which are singletons, and roughly 2% rests with the top ten. Trimming at V came to 3 bases and at J to 5 bases, leaving 6 bases not matched to a gene. CDR3 length: 15 amino acids. Germline V gene data show CDR1 as SGHDT and CDR2 as YYEEEE.

V and J are TRBV5-6 and TRBJ2-7, with 12 bases aligning to TRBD1. Sequencing was performed on peripheral blood. This clonotype was obtained from a woman aged 45-65 years who had recovered from COVID-19. The CDR3 protein is CASSWMGQGAHEQYF. The CDR3 DNA reads TGTGCCAGCAGCTGGATGGGACAGGGGGCCCACGAGCAGTACTTC.